This T cell receptor (beta chain) was profiled in a study of shared clonotypes between healthy human individuals. Regarding the study as a whole: The study's rarefaction showed incomplete sorted-subset sequencing despite large depth. How much donors shared clonotypes was expected to be affected by sequencing depth.

CD45RO-negative, CCR7-positively selected cells formed the naive CD8 fraction, excluding terminally differentiated effector memory CD45RA+ cells. From germline, CDR1 is SGDLS and CDR2 YYNGEE. The germline V and J ends were trimmed by 0 bases and 5 bases, with 14 bases remaining between them. There are 15 residues in the CDR3. At the deep level, the assay was run. Repertoires were generated with immunoSEQ multiplex PCR, while TCRdb's copy carries only in-frame clones and drops some. The sample has millions of clones; about 95% are singletons. A word on this clone: What it binds is not known.

The chain combines TRBV9 with TRBJ2-5; TRBD1 is a possible D gene (5 bases). This TCR derives from a man between 18 and 35 years old in good health. Sequenced sample: naive CD8+ T cells sorted from blood. Here the CDR3 DNA reads TGTGCCAGCAGCGTAGAGGGGTACATAGGGGAGACCCAGTACTTC. Translated, it gives CASSVEGYIGETQYF.